These 14 T cell receptor beta chains were sequenced from one sample in a study of blood T cell repertoires in COVID-19. Libraries were prepared by immunoSEQ multiplex PCR; TCRdb keeps only in-frame clonotypes and omits some of them. Of a few hundred thousand clones in the sample, approximately 81% are singletons; the top ten hold around 3.4%. Source material: peripheral blood. These receptor sequences come from a woman aged 18-29 years with acute or convalescent COVID-19.

The V and J genes are TRBV3-1 (or the pseudogene TRBV3-2) and TRBJ1-2; 9 bases align to TRBD1. V lost 0 bases, J lost 4 bases, and 6 bases stayed unmatched. The germline V gene encodes CDR1 LGHDT and CDR2 YNNKEL (reference sequence). This CDR3 spans 16 amino acids. This CDR3 is CASSQDLTGGGYGYTF. In DNA, the CDR3 is TGTGCCAGCAGCCAAGATCTTACAGGGGGCGGCTATGGCTACACCTTC.

The chain employs TRBV28 and TRBJ1-1, with unresolved D. The CDR3 sequence is 14 residues long. CDR1 is MDHEN and CDR2 is SYDVKM in the germline V gene. The V gene lost 5 bases and the J gene lost 3 bases, with 13 bases spanning the gap. The CDR3 DNA is TGTGCCAGCAGTGGAGGTGGGCGGGACACTGAAGCTTTCTTT. Translation: CASSGGGRDTEAFF.

This clone came up a few times. In DNA, the CDR3 is TGTGCCAGCAGCTCTTCCAGGACAGGTGGGGCTGAAAAACTGTTTTTT. Translation gives CASSSSRTGGAEKLFF. The chain couples TRBV5-4 to TRBJ1-4; 7 bases line up with TRBD1. The CDR3 contains 16 residues. Germline values: CDR1 SGHNT, CDR2 YYREEE (reference sequence). V was pared by 3 bases and J by 7 bases, with 12 bases of the junction left unmatched.

The genes are TRBV2 and TRBJ1-5, with 12 bases matching TRBD1. The V gene's germline CDR1 is SNHLY and CDR2 FYNNEI. CDR3 length: 17 residues. The trim removed 1 base at V and 2 bases at J, leaving 3 bases unmatched. The CDR3 nucleotides are TGTGCCAGCAGTGAAGGGGGACAGGGGGCTGGCAATCAGCCCCAGCATTTT. This codes for CASSEGGQGAGNQPQHF. The full variable domain, with the rest looked up from reference TRBV2 and TRBJ1-5, is EPEVTQTPSHQVTQMGQEVILRCVPISNHLYFYWYRQILGQKVEFLVSFYNNEISEKSEIFDDQFSVERPDGSNFTLKIRSTKLEDSAMYFCASSEGGQGAGNQPQHFGDGTRLSIL.

This chain links TRBV9 with TRBJ2-2; 7 nucleotides align to TRBD1. The J segment lost 8 bases and the V segment lost 6 bases, leaving 10 bases of the junction unmatched. Germline V gene sequence: CDR1 SGDLS, CDR2 YYNGEE. The CDR3 sequence is 14 residues long. The DNA of the CDR3 is TGTGCCAGCACGGCTCAGACAGGGTCGGGGGAGCTGTTTTTT. Translation gives CASTAQTGSGELFF.

V usage is TRBV30 and J usage is TRBJ1-2, with D maybe TRBD1 (6 bases). The CDR3 loop spans 12 amino acids. V was trimmed by 7 bases and J by 7 bases, leaving 16 bases between them. CDR1 and CDR2 from the germline V gene are GTSNPN and SVGIG (reference sequence). DNA of the CDR3: TGTGCCTTGGGACTGGACAGAGGTGGCTACACCTTC. This translates into CALGLDRGGYTF.

The rearrangement uses TRBV7-9 and TRBJ2-2; a weak D match, TRBD1 (6 bases). The CDR3 is 13 amino acids. Germline CDR1 SEHNR, CDR2 FQNEAQ (reference sequence). V lost 2 bases, J lost 6 bases, and 7 bases lay in between. CDR3: CASSLKGAGELFF. CDR3 nucleotide sequence: TGTGCCAGCAGCTTAAAGGGGGCCGGGGAGCTGTTTTTT. The whole variable domain, remainder taken from reference TRBV7-9 and TRBJ2-2, is DTGVSQNPRHKITKRGQNVTFRCDPISEHNRLYWYRQTLGQGPEFLTYFQNEAQLEKSRLLSDRFSAERPKGSFSTLEIQRTEQGDSAMYLCASSLKGAGELFFGEGSRLTVL.

The V gene is TRBV9, the J gene TRBJ1-5, with 9 bases that match TRBD1. Germline V gene data show CDR1 as SGDLS and CDR2 as YYNGEE. The CDR3 totals 15 residues. V was clipped by 3 bases and J by 1 base; unmatched bases: 2. In nucleotides, the CDR3 is TGTGCCAGCAGCGCCGGGACAGGGAGCAATCAGCCCCAGCATTTT. It encodes CASSAGTGSNQPQHF. The whole variable domain, remainder taken from reference TRBV9 and TRBJ1-5, is DSGVTQTPKHLITATGQRVTLRCSPRSGDLSVYWYQQSLDQGLQFLIQYYNGEERAKGNILERFSAQQFPDLHSELNLSSLELGDSALYFCASSAGTGSNQPQHFGDGTRLSIL.

The chain is built from TRBV6-5 and TRBJ2-7, with D possibly matching TRBD1 (5 bases). Germline lookup yields CDR1 MNHEY and CDR2 SVGAGI. This CDR3 region has 13 residues. Trimming stripped 7 bases from V and 6 bases from J, with 16 bases between. The CDR3 sequence is CASNIETDAEQYF. The CDR3 region has the DNA TGTGCCAGCAACATAGAGACAGACGCCGAGCAGTACTTC.

J is TRBJ2-1 and V is TRBV28, with 8 positions matching TRBD2. V lost 6 bases, J lost 12 bases, and 16 bases stayed unmatched. The CDR3 covers 15 residues. From germline, CDR1 is MDHEN and CDR2 SYDVKM. The chain's CDR3 is CASSQPGVAGRVQFF. The CDR3 DNA is TGTGCCAGCAGCCAACCAGGTGTAGCGGGGCGGGTGCAGTTCTTC.

This chain joins TRBV9 and TRBJ1-2, with D unresolved. Trimming cost V 2 bases and J 8 bases, with 16 bases left between them. CDR1 SGDLS and CDR2 YYNGEE come from the germline V gene. CDR3 length: 14 residues. The CDR3 loop reads CASSVSLSGLGYTF. CDR3 sequence (DNA): TGTGCCAGCAGCGTTAGCCTTAGTGGCCTGGGCTACACCTTC.

The chain recombines TRBV19 with TRBJ2-1, with 9 bases that match TRBD1. Germline V gives CDR1 LNHDA, CDR2 SQIVND (reference sequence). CDR3 length: 18 amino acids. Trimming removed 4 bases from V and 3 bases from J; junction bases left unmatched: 13. The CDR3: CASSTKDLTGGYYNEQFF. The CDR3 DNA sequence: TGTGCCAGTAGTACTAAAGACTTGACAGGGGGATACTACAATGAGCAGTTCTTC.

The V gene is TRBV5-6, the J gene TRBJ1-5, with D perhaps matching TRBD1 (5 bases). Trimming removed 1 base at V and 2 bases at J, with 13 bases between. Germline CDR1 and CDR2: SGHDT and YYEEEE. The CDR3 covers 16 residues. The CDR3 bases are TGTGCCAGCAGCTTGTTTCAGGGCGGGGGCAATCAGCCCCAGCATTTT. Translated, it gives CASSLFQGGGNQPQHF.

The chain is built from TRBV5-1 and TRBJ1-1; D gene unclear. CDR3 length equals 14 residues. Germline values: CDR1 SGHRS, CDR2 YFSETQ. The V end lost 2 bases, the J end lost 1 base, and 9 bases lay between the germline ends. CDR3 loop: CASSFNPGNTEAFF. DNA for the CDR3: TGCGCCAGCAGCTTTAATCCGGGGAACACTGAAGCTTTCTTT.